This T cell receptor (beta chain) was captured by sequencing in a study of cytomegalovirus exposure and HLA in healthy donors. Study summary: Drawn from HLA-typed donors, 83 million or so unique TCRs were held in an early data release.

The PCR ran on 60 Vbeta and 13 Jbeta primers. The protocol was immunoSEQ multiplex PCR, while the TCRdb copy is restricted to in-frame clones and leaves out a portion. The sample includes more than 150,000 clones, 87% of them seen just once. The CDR3 has 13 residues. The germline V gene has CDR1 SQVTM and CDR2 ANQGSEA. The germline V and J ends were trimmed by 5 bases and 5 bases, with 15 bases remaining between them. The sequence was obtained from a girl less than two years old in good health and CMV-seronegative. Material: PBMCs. J is TRBJ2-5 and V is TRBV29-1; D is unresolved. Written as DNA, the CDR3 is TGCAGCGTTTTGATACGTACTGTGGAGACCCAGTACTTC. Amino acids: CSVLIRTVETQYF.